Listed below are T cell receptor beta chains from one sample, sequenced in a study of human T cells and chemical hapten exposure. TCRdb passed the RACE reads through MiXCR, listing each CDR3 protein once. Among tens of thousands of distinct CDR3 sequences, roughly 9.2% were seen once, and the ten largest hold 2.5% to 3.5%. Sequenced material: whole blood, taken in connection with sensitization to the hapten diphenylcyclopropenone (DPC). These receptors all come from a woman aged 35 to 49 with alopecia areata. Some clones in this sample may be carry-over from other donors' samples. CDR3s include the opening cysteine and the closing phenylalanine or tryptophan. A D gene is named only where the DNA matches it firmly. Clone sizes are given selectively: once, few, many, or a class where the clone is expanded.

J: TRBJ1-6; V: TRBV25-1; D: .; size: .; DNA: TGTGCCAGCAGAGGAACCCGGGACCGCCTTAATTCACCCCTCCACTTT; CDR3: CASRGTRDRLNSPLHF
J: TRBJ1-5; V: TRBV4-2; D: .; size: many; DNA: TGTGCCAGCGCCTACAGGGAATCGAGCAATCAGCCCCAGCATTTT; CDR3: CASAYRESSNQPQHF
J: TRBJ1-5; V: TRBV20-1; D: .; size: few; DNA: TGCAGTGCCAAACAGAGCACATATAGCAATCAGCCCCAGCATTTT; CDR3: CSAKQSTYSNQPQHF
J: TRBJ2-7; V: TRBV6-1; D: TRBD1; size: .; DNA: TGTGCCACTAAATACGGACAGGGGACCTACGAGCAGTACTTC; CDR3: CATKYGQGTYEQYF
J: TRBJ2-1; V: TRBV5-6; D: .; size: many; DNA: TGTGCCAGCAGCTTGGTGCGGTCCTACAATGAGCAGTTCTTC; CDR3: CASSLVRSYNEQFF
J: TRBJ1-2; V: TRBV19; D: TRBD1; size: many; DNA: TGTGCCAGTAGTACCATACAGGGGGCGGCAGTCCACGGCTACACCTTC; CDR3: CASSTIQGAAVHGYTF
J: TRBJ2-5; V: TRBV5-1; D: TRBD1; size: .; DNA: TGCGCCAGCAAAACAGGGGGCGCTTTGGGAGAGACCCAGTACTTC; CDR3: CASKTGGALGETQYF
J: TRBJ2-2; V: TRBV6-5; D: .; size: many; DNA: TGTGCCAGCCGAGTGCAGGGAATGATAACCGGGGAGCTGTTTTTT; CDR3: CASRVQGMITGELFF
J: TRBJ2-7; V: TRBV20-1; D: .; size: .; DNA: TGCAGTGCTAGTAAACTGGGCTCCTACGAGCAGTACTTC; CDR3: CSASKLGSYEQYF
J: TRBJ1-2; V: TRBV6-5; D: .; size: .; DNA: TGTGCCAGCAGTTACCTCGTGACAGGCGGCTACACCTTC; CDR3: CASSYLVTGGYTF
J: TRBJ1-5; V: TRBV6-2/TRBV6-3; D: .; size: .; DNA: TGTGCCAGCAGCTACCGGGGATCATATAGCAATCAGCCCCAGCATTTT; CDR3: CASSYRGSYSNQPQHF
J: TRBJ2-3; V: TRBV6-2/TRBV6-3; D: TRBD2; size: few; DNA: TGTGCCAGCAGTTTTAATCGAGCGGGGCGGACAGATACGCAGTATTTT; CDR3: CASSFNRAGRTDTQYF
J: TRBJ1-1; V: TRBV27; D: .; size: many; DNA: TGTGCCAGCAGGCTGGGAGGGCTGAACACTGAAGCTTTCTTT; CDR3: CASRLGGLNTEAFF
J: TRBJ1-1; V: TRBV10-1; D: .; size: .; DNA: TGCGCCAGCAGCGCCTCACCGTCGGGCACTGAAGCTTTCTTT; CDR3: CASSASPSGTEAFF
J: TRBJ2-4; V: TRBV19; D: .; size: .; DNA: TGTGCCAGTAGTATTTCCCTATTGAGGAGTGCTCAGTACTTC; CDR3: CASSISLLRSAQYF
J: TRBJ2-1; V: TRBV7-2; D: .; size: many; DNA: TGTGCCAGCAGCTGGGAGGGGGGATTCAATGAGCAGTTCTTC; CDR3: CASSWEGGFNEQFF
J: TRBJ1-1; V: TRBV9; D: .; size: .; DNA: TGTGCCAGCAGCGTAGGTGGCAGACCAACGTCTGAAGCTTTCTTT; CDR3: CASSVGGRPTSEAFF
J: TRBJ1-5; V: TRBV15; D: .; size: .; DNA: TGTGCCACCAGCAGTCCCAAACAGGGATCCAGCAATCAGCCCCAGCATTTT; CDR3: CATSSPKQGSSNQPQHF
J: TRBJ1-3; V: TRBV20-1; D: .; size: few; DNA: TGCAGTGCTTTGGGACTAAGGAGTGGAAACACCATATATTTT; CDR3: CSALGLRSGNTIYF
J: TRBJ1-3; V: TRBV20-1; D: .; size: many; DNA: TGCAGTGCTAGTGGGAAAGCGGGAAACACCATATATTTT; CDR3: CSASGKAGNTIYF
J: TRBJ1-5; V: TRBV2; D: TRBD1; size: many; DNA: TGTGCCAGCAGGGAGGACGACAGGGGAAGCAATCAGCCCCAGCATTTT; CDR3: CASREDDRGSNQPQHF
J: TRBJ1-5; V: TRBV19; D: .; size: many; DNA: TGTGCCAGTATCGCCCGGGACAATCACCAGCCCCAGCATTTT; CDR3: CASIARDNHQPQHF